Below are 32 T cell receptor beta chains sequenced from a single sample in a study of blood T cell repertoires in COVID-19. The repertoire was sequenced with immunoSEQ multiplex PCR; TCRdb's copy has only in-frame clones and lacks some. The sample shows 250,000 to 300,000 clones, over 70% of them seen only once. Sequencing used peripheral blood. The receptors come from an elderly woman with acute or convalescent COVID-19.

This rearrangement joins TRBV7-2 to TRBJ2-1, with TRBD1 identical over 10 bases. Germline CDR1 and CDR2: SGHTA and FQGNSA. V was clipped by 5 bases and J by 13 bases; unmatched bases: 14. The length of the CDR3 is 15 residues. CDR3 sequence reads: CASSLDRGYSLGQFF. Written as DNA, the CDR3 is TGTGCCAGCAGCCTGGACAGGGGGTATTCTTTGGGTCAGTTCTTC.

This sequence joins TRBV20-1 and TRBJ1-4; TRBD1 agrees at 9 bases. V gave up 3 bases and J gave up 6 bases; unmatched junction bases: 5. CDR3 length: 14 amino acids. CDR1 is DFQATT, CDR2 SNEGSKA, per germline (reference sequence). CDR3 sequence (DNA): TGCAGTGCTAGTGGGCGGACAGGGGATGAAAAACTGTTTTTT. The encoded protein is CSASGRTGDEKLFF.

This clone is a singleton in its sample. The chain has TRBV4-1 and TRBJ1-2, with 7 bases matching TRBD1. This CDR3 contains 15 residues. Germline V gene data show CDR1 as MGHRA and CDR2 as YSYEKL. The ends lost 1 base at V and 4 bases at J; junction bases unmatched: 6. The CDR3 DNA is TGCGCCAGCAGCCAAGCAACGACAGGGCTCTATGGCTACACCTTC. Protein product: CASSQATTGLYGYTF.

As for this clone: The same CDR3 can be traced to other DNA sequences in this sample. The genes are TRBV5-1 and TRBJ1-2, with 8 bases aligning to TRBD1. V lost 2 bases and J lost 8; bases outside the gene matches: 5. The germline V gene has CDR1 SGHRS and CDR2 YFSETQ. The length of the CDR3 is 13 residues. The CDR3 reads CASSFGQGGGYTF. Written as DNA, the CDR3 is TGCGCCAGCAGCTTCGGACAGGGCGGAGGCTACACCTTC.

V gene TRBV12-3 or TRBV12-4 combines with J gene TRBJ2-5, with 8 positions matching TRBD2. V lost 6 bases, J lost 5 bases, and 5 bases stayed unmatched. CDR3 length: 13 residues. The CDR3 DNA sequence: TGTGCCAGCAGCACCGGGAGGGGGGAGACCCAGTACTTC. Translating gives CASSTGRGETQYF.

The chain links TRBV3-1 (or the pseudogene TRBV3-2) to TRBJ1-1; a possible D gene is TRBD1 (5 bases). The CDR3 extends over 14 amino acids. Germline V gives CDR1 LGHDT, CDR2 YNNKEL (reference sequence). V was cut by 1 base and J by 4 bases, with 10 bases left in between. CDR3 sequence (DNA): TGTGCCAGCAGCCAAGTTACGGGGGGCACTGAAGCTTTCTTT. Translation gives CASSQVTGGTEAFF.

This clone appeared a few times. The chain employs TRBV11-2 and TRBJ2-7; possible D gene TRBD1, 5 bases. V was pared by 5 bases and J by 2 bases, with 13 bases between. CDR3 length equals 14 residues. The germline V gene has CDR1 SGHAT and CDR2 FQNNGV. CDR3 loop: CASSEDNYAYEQYF. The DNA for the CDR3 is TGTGCCAGCAGCGAGGACAACTACGCCTACGAGCAGTACTTC.

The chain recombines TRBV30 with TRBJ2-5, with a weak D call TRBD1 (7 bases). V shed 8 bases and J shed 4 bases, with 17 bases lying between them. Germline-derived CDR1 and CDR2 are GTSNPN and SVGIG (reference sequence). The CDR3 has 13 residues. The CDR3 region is CAGTAGGRETQYF. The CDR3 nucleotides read TGTGCCGGAACTGCAGGGGGGAGAGAGACCCAGTACTTC.

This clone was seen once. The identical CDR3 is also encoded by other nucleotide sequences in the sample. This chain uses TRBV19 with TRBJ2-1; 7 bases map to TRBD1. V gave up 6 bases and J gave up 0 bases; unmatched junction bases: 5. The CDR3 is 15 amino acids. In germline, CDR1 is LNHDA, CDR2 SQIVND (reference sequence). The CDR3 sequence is CASRPTGSSYNEQFF. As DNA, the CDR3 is TGTGCCAGTAGACCGACAGGGAGCTCCTACAATGAGCAGTTCTTC. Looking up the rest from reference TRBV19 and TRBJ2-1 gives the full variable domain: DGGITQSPKYLFRKEGQNVTLSCEQNLNHDAMYWYRQDPGQGLRLIYYSQIVNDFQKGDIAEGYSVSREKKESFPLTVTSAQKNPTAFYLCASRPTGSSYNEQFFGPGTRLTVL.

The CDR3 loop reads CASSEAGLATDTQYF. CDR3 nucleotide sequence: TGTGCCAGCAGTGAGGCCGGACTAGCAACAGATACGCAGTATTTT. The chain is built from TRBV6-4 and TRBJ2-3; TRBD2 matches 8 bases. J lost 3 bases, V lost 3 bases, and 5 bases had no gene match. The CDR3 covers 15 residues. CDR1 and CDR2 (germline): MRHNA, SNTAGT.

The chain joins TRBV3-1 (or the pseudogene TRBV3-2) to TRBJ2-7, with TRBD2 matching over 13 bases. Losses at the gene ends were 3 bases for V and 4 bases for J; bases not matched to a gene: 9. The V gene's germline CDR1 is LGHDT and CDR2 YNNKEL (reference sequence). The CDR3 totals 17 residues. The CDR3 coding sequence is TGTGCCAGCAGCCAGACTCCAACTAGCGGGGGGGCTTACGAGCAGTACTTC. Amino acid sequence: CASSQTPTSGGAYEQYF.

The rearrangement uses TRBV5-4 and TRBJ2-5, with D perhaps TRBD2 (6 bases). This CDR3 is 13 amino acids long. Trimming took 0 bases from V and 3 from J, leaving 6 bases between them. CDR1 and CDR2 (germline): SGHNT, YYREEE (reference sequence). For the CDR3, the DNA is TGTGCCAGCAGCTTGGGGAGGGAAGAGACCCAGTACTTC. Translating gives CASSLGREETQYF. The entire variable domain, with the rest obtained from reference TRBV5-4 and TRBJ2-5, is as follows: ETGVTQSPTHLIKTRGQQVTLRCSSQSGHNTVSWYQQALGQGPQFIFQYYREEENGRGNFPPRFSGLQFPNYSSELNVNALELDDSALYLCASSLGREETQYFGPGTRLLVL.

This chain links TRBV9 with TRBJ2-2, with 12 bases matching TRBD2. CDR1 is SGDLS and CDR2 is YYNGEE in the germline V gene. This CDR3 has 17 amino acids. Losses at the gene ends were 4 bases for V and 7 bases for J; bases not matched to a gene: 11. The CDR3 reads CASSPTLRLAGVGELFF. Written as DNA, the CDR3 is TGTGCCAGCAGCCCGACGCTAAGACTAGCGGGAGTCGGGGAGCTGTTTTTT.

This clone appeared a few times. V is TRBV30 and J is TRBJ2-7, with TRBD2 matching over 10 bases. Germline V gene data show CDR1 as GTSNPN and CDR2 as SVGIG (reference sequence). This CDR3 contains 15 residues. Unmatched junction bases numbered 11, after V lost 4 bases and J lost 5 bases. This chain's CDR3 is CAWNRGLAMGNEQYF. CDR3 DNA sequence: TGTGCCTGGAATCGGGGACTAGCGATGGGCAACGAGCAGTACTTC.

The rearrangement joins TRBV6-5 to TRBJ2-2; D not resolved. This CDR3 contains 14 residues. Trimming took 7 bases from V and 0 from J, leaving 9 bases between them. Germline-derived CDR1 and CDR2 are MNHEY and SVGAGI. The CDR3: CASTRLANTGELFF. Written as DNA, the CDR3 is TGTGCCAGCACCCGGCTAGCGAACACCGGGGAGCTGTTTTTT.

In nucleotides, the CDR3 is TGCGCCAGCAGTCCCCGGGCCTACGAGCAGTACTTC. Protein product: CASSPRAYEQYF. The rearrangement links TRBV5-1 to TRBJ2-7; the D is unclear. CDR3 length equals 12 residues. CDR1 is SGHRS and CDR2 is YFSETQ in the germline V gene. Trimming shortened V by 5 bases and J by 2 bases, and 8 bases separated the two germline ends. Based on the CDR3 plus reference TRBV5-1 and TRBJ2-7, the full variable domain is KAGVTQTPRYLIKTRGQQVTLSCSPISGHRSVSWYQQTPGQGLQFLFEYFSETQRNKGNFPGRFSGRQFSNSRSEMNVSTLELGDSALYLCASSPRAYEQYFGPGTRLTVT.

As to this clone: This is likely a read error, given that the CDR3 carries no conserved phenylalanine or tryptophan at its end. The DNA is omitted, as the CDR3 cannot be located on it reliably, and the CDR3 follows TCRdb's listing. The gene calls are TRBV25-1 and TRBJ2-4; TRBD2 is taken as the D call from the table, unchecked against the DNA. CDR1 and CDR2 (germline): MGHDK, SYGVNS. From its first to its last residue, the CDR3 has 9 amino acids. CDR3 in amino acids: CASSEYEDC.

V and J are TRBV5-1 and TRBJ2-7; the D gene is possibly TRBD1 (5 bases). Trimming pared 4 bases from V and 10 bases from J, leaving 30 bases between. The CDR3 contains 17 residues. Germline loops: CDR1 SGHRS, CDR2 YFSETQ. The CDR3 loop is CASSPPRQYWEGPPQYF. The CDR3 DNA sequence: TGCGCCAGCAGCCCCCCCCGACAGTATTGGGAAGGACCTCCCCAGTACTTC.

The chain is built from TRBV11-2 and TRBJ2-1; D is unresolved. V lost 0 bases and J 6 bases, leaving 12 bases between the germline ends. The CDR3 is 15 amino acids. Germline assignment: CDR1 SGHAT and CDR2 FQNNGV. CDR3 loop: CASSLELAPRNEQFF. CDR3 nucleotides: TGTGCCAGCAGCTTAGAATTAGCACCCCGCAATGAGCAGTTCTTC.

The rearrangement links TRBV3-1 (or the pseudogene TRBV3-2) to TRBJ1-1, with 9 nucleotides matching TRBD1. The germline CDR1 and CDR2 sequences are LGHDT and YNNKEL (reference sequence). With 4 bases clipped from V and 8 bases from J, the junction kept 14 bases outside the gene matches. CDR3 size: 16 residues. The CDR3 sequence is CASSLGTGLIGVEAFF. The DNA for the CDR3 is TGTGCCAGCAGCCTCGGGACAGGGCTGATTGGCGTGGAAGCTTTCTTT.

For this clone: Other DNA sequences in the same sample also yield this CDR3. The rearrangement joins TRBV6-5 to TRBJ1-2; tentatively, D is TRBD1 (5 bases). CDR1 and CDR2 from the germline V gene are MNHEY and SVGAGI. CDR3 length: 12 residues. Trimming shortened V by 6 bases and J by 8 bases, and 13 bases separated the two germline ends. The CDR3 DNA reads TGTGCCAGCAGCTCTCGGGGGGTGGGCTACACCTTC. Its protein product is CASSSRGVGYTF.

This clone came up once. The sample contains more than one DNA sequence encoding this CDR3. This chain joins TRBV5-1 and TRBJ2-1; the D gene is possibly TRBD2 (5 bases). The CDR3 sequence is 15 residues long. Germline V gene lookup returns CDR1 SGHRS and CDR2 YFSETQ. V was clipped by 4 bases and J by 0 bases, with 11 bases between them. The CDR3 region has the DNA TGCGCCAGCAGCAGTAGTGGGAGCTCCTACAATGAGCAGTTCTTC. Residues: CASSSSGSSYNEQFF.

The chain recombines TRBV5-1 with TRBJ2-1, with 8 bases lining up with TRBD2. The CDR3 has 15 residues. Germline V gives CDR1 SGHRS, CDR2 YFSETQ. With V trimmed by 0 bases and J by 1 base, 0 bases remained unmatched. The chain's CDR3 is CASSLVAGSYNEQFF. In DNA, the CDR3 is TGCGCCAGCAGCTTGGTAGCGGGGTCCTACAATGAGCAGTTCTTC.

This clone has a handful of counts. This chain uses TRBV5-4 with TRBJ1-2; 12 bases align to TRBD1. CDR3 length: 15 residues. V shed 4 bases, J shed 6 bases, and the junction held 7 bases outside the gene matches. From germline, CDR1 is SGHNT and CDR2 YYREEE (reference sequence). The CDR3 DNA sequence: TGTGCCAGCAGCCTGCCGGGACAGGGGGCGCATGGCTACACCTTC. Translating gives CASSLPGQGAHGYTF.

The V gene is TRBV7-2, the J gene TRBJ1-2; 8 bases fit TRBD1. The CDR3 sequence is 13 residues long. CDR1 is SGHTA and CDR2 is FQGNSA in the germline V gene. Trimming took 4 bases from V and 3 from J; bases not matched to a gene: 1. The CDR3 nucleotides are TGTGCCAGCAGCTCACAGGGGGACTATGGCTACACCTTC. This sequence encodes CASSSQGDYGYTF.

In DNA form, the CDR3 reads TGTGCCAGCTCACTGATAGGGCGGTCTTGGGGACTCGGAAATGAGCAGTTCTTC. This translates into CASSLIGRSWGLGNEQFF. This chain links TRBV18 with TRBJ2-1; D is perhaps TRBD2 (6 bases). The CDR3 has 18 residues. The germline CDR1 and CDR2 sequences are KGHSH and LQKENI. V lost 4 bases, J lost 7 bases, and 26 bases lay in between.

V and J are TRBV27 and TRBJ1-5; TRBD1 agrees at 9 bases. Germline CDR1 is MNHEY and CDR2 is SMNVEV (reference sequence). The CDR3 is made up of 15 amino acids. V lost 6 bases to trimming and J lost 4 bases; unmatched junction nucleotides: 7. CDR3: CASRPVGQGNQPQHF. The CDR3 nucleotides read TGTGCCAGCAGGCCAGTCGGACAGGGGAATCAGCCCCAGCATTTT.

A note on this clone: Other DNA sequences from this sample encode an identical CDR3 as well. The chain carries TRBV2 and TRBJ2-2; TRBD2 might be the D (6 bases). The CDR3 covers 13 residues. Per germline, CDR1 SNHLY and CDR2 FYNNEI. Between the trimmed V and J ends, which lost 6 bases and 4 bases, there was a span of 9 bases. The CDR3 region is CASRRGGTGELFF. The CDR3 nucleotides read TGTGCCAGCAGGCGGGGAGGCACCGGGGAGCTGTTTTTT.

The CDR3 reads CASSLDGRGEGYTF. CDR3 sequence (DNA): TGTGCCAGCAGCTTAGATGGGAGGGGTGAAGGCTACACCTTC. This chain connects TRBV11-2 to TRBJ1-2; D perhaps matches TRBD1 (5 bases). The V gene's germline CDR1 is SGHAT and CDR2 FQNNGV. V lost 0 bases to trimming and J lost 8 bases, with 13 bases between them. The CDR3 covers 14 residues. Filled out from reference TRBV11-2 and TRBJ1-2, the complete variable domain reads EAGVAQSPRYKIIEKRQSVAFWCNPISGHATLYWYQQILGQGPKLLIQFQNNGVVDDSQLPKDRFSAERLKGVDSTLKIQPAKLEDSAVYLCASSLDGRGEGYTFGSGTRLTVV.

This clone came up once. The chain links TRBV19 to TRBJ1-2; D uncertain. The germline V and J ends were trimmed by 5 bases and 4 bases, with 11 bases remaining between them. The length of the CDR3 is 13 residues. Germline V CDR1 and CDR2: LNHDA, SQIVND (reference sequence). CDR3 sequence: CASSPGSRYGYTF. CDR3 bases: TGTGCCAGTAGTCCGGGGTCCCGCTATGGCTACACCTTC.

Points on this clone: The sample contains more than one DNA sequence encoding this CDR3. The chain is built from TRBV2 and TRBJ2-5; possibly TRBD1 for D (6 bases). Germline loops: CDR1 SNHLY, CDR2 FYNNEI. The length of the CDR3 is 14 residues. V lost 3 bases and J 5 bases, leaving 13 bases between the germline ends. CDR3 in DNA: TGTGCCAGCAGTGATTTCAGGGGTGGGGAGACCCAGTACTTC. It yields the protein CASSDFRGGETQYF.

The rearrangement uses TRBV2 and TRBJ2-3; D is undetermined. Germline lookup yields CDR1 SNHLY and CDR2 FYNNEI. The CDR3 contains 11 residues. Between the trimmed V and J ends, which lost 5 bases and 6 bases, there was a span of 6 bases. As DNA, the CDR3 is TGTGCCAGCAGTATCTCCGATACGCAGTATTTT. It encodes CASSISDTQYF.